This T cell receptor beta chain was profiled in a study of response to subunit inactivated influenza vaccine. The germline CDR1 and CDR2 sequences are KGHSH and LQKENI. V was clipped by 2 bases and J by 5 bases, with 6 bases between them. The CDR3 consists of 12 residues. Study-wide results and limits: Each seasonal influenza vaccination, the authors suggested, recruits few new T cells.

TCRdb reprocessed the RT-PCR reads with MiXCR, giving one entry per CDR3 protein. Of roughly 630,000 distinct CDR3 sequences listed, around 15% are singletons. This clonotype has a count of ten or more. No antigen is known for it. Material: PBMCs from blood, obtained around 14 days before vaccination. The clonotype was recovered from a man over 45 who received an inactivated influenza vaccine. This sequence joins TRBV18 and TRBJ2-5; D remains unclear. The CDR3: CASSPRTETQYF. The CDR3, as DNA: TGTGCCAGCTCACCAAGGACGGAGACCCAGTACTTC. Complete variable domain (other parts from reference TRBV18 and TRBJ2-5): NAGVMQNPRHLVRRRGQEARLRCSPMKGHSHVYWYRQLPEEGLKFMVYLQKENIIDESGMPKERFSAEFPKEGPSILRIQQVVRGDSAAYFCASSPRTETQYFGPGTRLLVL.